Described below is a single T cell receptor (beta chain) sequence and its context. This entry belongs to a study of T cells in Graves' hyperthyroidism and ophthalmopathy. Amplified TCR beta CDR3 regions came from RNA transcripts. HTBI primers were the set used in a first-round RT-PCR of the TCR CDR3. TCRdb called the multiplex PCR reads again in MiXCR, with one record for every CDR3 protein. The sample includes 280,000 or so distinct CDR3 sequences, 20% to 25% of them seen just once. This CDR3 contains 15 residues. Germline V gene data show CDR1 as DFQATT and CDR2 as SNEGSKA (reference sequence). The germline V and J ends were trimmed by 3 bases and 7 bases, with 18 bases remaining between them. Any patient presenting with uncontrolled infection, other autoimmune disease, pregnancy or lactation was left out.

The source of this sequence is a man aged 40-49 years with Graves' hyperthyroidism that later progressed to Graves' ophthalmopathy. This sequence joins TRBV20-1 and TRBJ2-2; D perhaps matches TRBD2 (6 bases). Sample: blood. CDR3 nucleotides: TGCAGTGCTAGGGACCCCGCGGGGACGAGCGGGGAGCTGTTTTTT. The encoded protein is CSARDPAGTSGELFF.